The 23 T cell receptor beta chains given below trace back to one sample, sequenced in a study of read filtering for tumor transcriptome and immune sequencing. Molecular barcoded adaptors covering alpha/delta and beta/gamma chains were used on about 0.4 ug RNA. TCRdb re-analysed the reads in MiXCR, keeping a single row per CDR3 protein. The table lists 65,000 or so distinct CDR3 sequences, approximately 18% of them singletons. The sample consisted of a population of CD138-negative cells sorted from bone marrow. The receptors were gathered from a donor at least 40 years old with multiple myeloma.

The chain has TRBV11-2 and TRBJ2-3, with 10 bases fitting TRBD1. The germline V gene encodes CDR1 SGHAT and CDR2 FQNNGV. V gave up 1 base and J gave up 0 bases; unmatched junction bases: 10. This CDR3 has 19 amino acids. CDR3 coding DNA: TGTGCCAGCAGCTTAGCGGGCTGGGACAGGGGAACTAGCACAGATACGCAGTATTTT. Amino acids: CASSLAGWDRGTSTDTQYF.

This clonotype was counted ten times or more. This chain links TRBV6-5 with TRBJ1-1, with TRBD1 identical over 8 bases. Germline V lookup: CDR1 MNHEY, CDR2 SVGAGI. Unmatched junction bases numbered 7, after V lost 6 bases and J lost 1 base. The CDR3 is made up of 15 amino acids. The CDR3 DNA sequence: TGTGCCAGCAGCCCCAGGCAGGGGGCGAACACTGAAGCTTTCTTT. It specifies CASSPRQGANTEAFF.

With regard to this clonotype: Since a far larger clone is one base different, this is likely a read error. The J gene is TRBJ2-1, the V gene TRBV5-8, with D unclear. Germline V lookup: CDR1 SGHTS, CDR2 YDEGEE. The V end was cut by 4 bases, the J end by 5 bases, with 25 bases between. The CDR3 runs to 18 residues. The CDR3 coding sequence is TGTGCCAGCAGCCCCCATCTCGTCTGGTTAGGCACTAACAATGAGCAGTTCTTC. It translates to CASSPHLVWLGTNNEQFF.

A word on this clonotype: A read error may account for a junction end that differs from germline. CDR3: CASSYSLNEQLF. CDR3 nucleotides: TGTGCCAGCAGTTACTCCCTGAACGAGCAGCTCTTC. The V and J genes are TRBV6-2 or TRBV6-3 and TRBJ2-1, with D hard to call. In germline, CDR1 is MNHEY, CDR2 SVGEGT. The CDR3 sequence is 12 residues long.

As concerns this clonotype: Sequence at one end of the junction differs from germline and may be a read error. V is TRBV28 and J is TRBJ2-2; D is undetermined. From germline, CDR1 is MDHEN and CDR2 SYDVKM. The CDR3 runs 15 residues. The CDR3, as DNA: TGTGCCAGCCGTTTCGTGGGGAAGGGAACCGGGGAGCTGTTTTTT. Residues: CASRFVGKGTGELFF.

This clonotype has just a few counts. V gene TRBV7-3 combines with J gene TRBJ2-1, with 9 nucleotides matching TRBD2. Losses at the gene ends were 1 base for V and 4 bases for J; bases not matched to a gene: 8. Germline assignment: CDR1 SGHTA and CDR2 FQGTGA. This CDR3 comprises 17 residues. CDR3 sequence reads: CASSLMVSSGTYNEQFF. The CDR3 nucleotides read TGTGCCAGCAGCTTAATGGTGTCTAGCGGGACGTACAATGAGCAGTTCTTC. The full variable domain, completed using reference TRBV7-3 and TRBJ2-1, is GAGVSQTPSNKVTEKGKYVELRCDPISGHTALYWYRQSLGQGPEFLIYFQGTGAADDSGLPNDRFFAVRPEGSVSTLKIQRTERGDSAVYLCASSLMVSSGTYNEQFFGPGTRLTVL.

This clonotype has at least ten counts. The chain is built from TRBV20-1 and TRBJ2-1, with D perhaps assigned TRBD1 or TRBD2 (6 bases each). Germline CDR1 reads DFQATT; CDR2 reads SNEGSKA (reference sequence). The CDR3 has 13 amino acids. V was cut by 6 bases and J by 9 bases, with 18 bases left in between. The CDR3 DNA sequence: TGCAGTGCCCCCGAGAGGGGGGAAAGTGAGCAGTTCTTC. Amino acids: CSAPERGESEQFF.

This clonotype was recorded at least ten times. The chain joins TRBV7-4 to TRBJ1-1; 10 bases align to TRBD1. V shed 1 base, J shed 5 bases, and the junction held 16 bases outside the gene matches. The CDR3 is made up of 19 amino acids. Germline values: CDR1 SGHVT, CDR2 SQSDAQ. CDR3 region: CASSLGLWDRGLEDTEAFF. The CDR3, as DNA: TGTGCCAGCAGCTTAGGACTTTGGGACAGGGGACTCGAAGATACTGAAGCTTTCTTT.

This clonotype was counted many times. The gene calls are TRBV30 and TRBJ1-1; no clear D gene. The CDR3 contains 15 residues. Germline CDR1 and CDR2: GTSNPN and SVGIG (reference sequence). Trimming left V 3 bases short and J 0 bases short, with 14 bases between. The CDR3 bases are TGTGCCTGGAGCCCACGGTACGGAATGAACACTGAAGCTTTCTTT. This sequence encodes CAWSPRYGMNTEAFF. Supplemented by reference TRBV30 and TRBJ1-1, the full variable domain reads SQTIHQWPATLVQPVGSPLSLECTVEGTSNPNLYWYRQAAGRGLQLLFYSVGIGQISSEVPQNLSASRPQDRQFILSSKKLLLSDSGFYLCAWSPRYGMNTEAFFGQGTRLTVV.

In its sample, this clonotype was seen many times. The rearrangement joins TRBV29-1 to TRBJ2-1, with D hard to call. This CDR3 region has 12 residues. The ends were cut back, 4 bases at V and 7 bases at J, with 11 bases in the middle. Germline V CDR1 and CDR2: SQVTM, ANQGSEA. The CDR3 is CSVGPDDNEQFF. CDR3 nucleotide sequence: TGCAGCGTTGGTCCCGATGATAATGAGCAGTTCTTC.

This clonotype was picked up many times. The rearrangement joins TRBV7-8 to TRBJ2-1; tentative D call: TRBD2 (5 bases). CDR1 SGHVS and CDR2 FQNEAQ come from the germline V gene. V lost 5 bases and J 0 bases, leaving 20 bases between the germline ends. The CDR3 contains 18 residues. CDR3 DNA sequence: TGTGCCAGCAGCAAGGGAGAGGAAGCGGATAGCTCCTACAATGAGCAGTTCTTC. This gives the protein CASSKGEEADSSYNEQFF. Supplemented by reference TRBV7-8 and TRBJ2-1, the full variable domain reads GAGVSQSPRYKVAKRGQDVALRCDPISGHVSLFWYQQALGQGPEFLTYFQNEAQLDKSGLPSDRFFAERPEGSVSTLKIQRTQQEDSAVYLCASSKGEEADSSYNEQFFGPGTRLTVL.

Worth noting for this clonotype: A far more abundant clone sits one base away, making this likely a read error. The V call is TRBV30, the J call TRBJ2-5; 12 bases match TRBD2. Germline V gene data show CDR1 as GTSNPN and CDR2 as SVGIG (reference sequence). V shed 0 bases, J shed 11 bases, and the junction held 7 bases outside the gene matches. The CDR3 length is 14 residues. CDR3 DNA: TGTGCCTGGAGTGTGCTACTAGCGGGAGGTGAGCAGTACTTC. Its translation: CAWSVLLAGGEQYF.

This clonotype was counted only a few times. A much more abundant neighbour one base away suggests this may be a read error. This chain joins TRBV30 and TRBJ1-2, with D possibly TRBD1 on 6 matching bases. Germline V CDR1 and CDR2: GTSNPN, SVGIG (reference sequence). The CDR3 has 16 residues. With 5 bases removed from V and 4 bases from J, the gap between germline ends came to 23 bases. The CDR3 spells CAWALAGAKASYGYTF. The DNA of the CDR3 is TGTGCCTGGGCCCTGGCAGGGGCAAAAGCTAGCTATGGCTACACCTTC.

In its sample, this clonotype ranks as medium-sized. The V gene is TRBV2, the J gene TRBJ2-1, with 7 bases identical to TRBD2. Trimming took 5 bases from V and 9 from J; bases not matched to a gene: 16. The CDR3 totals 16 residues. Germline lookup yields CDR1 SNHLY and CDR2 FYNNEI. The CDR3 here is CASSQKTSWVSGEQFF. In DNA form, the CDR3 reads TGTGCCAGCAGTCAGAAGACTAGCTGGGTCAGTGGTGAGCAGTTCTTC.

Ten or more counts support this clonotype. V and J are TRBV5-1 and TRBJ2-5, with D uncertain. V lost 4 bases, J lost 4 bases, and 5 bases lay in between. CDR1 and CDR2 (germline): SGHRS, YFSETQ. The CDR3 loop spans 11 amino acids. Here the CDR3 DNA reads TGCGCCAGCAGCGGCACAGAGACCCAGTACTTC. Residues: CASSGTETQYF.

This clonotype was counted at least ten times. The V and J genes are TRBV20-1 and TRBJ2-1; D possibly corresponds to TRBD2 (6 bases). The CDR3 extends over 15 amino acids. Per germline, CDR1 DFQATT and CDR2 SNEGSKA (reference sequence). V dropped 5 bases and J dropped 1 base, with 15 bases sitting between them. The CDR3 DNA follows: TGCAGTGCTGTCTTGACGGGACTGTCCTACAATGAGCAGTTCTTC. Protein sequence: CSAVLTGLSYNEQFF.

CDR3 region: CSGLGLDTYEQYF. Here the CDR3 DNA reads TGCAGTGGCCTGGGACTAGATACCTACGAGCAGTACTTC. V gene TRBV20-1 combines with J gene TRBJ2-7, with 8 nucleotides matching TRBD2. The V segment lost 7 bases and the J segment 2 bases; nucleotides outside the gene matches: 7. There are 13 residues in the CDR3. Germline V gene data show CDR1 as DFQATT and CDR2 as SNEGSKA (reference sequence).

Comment on this clonotype: A much bigger clone sits one base away, suggesting this may be a read error. This chain uses TRBV20-1 with TRBJ2-5; 14 positions agree with TRBD2. V trimming: 5 bases; J trimming: 2 bases; junction bases outside the gene matches: 7. Germline values: CDR1 DFQATT, CDR2 SNEGSKA (reference sequence). The CDR3 loop spans 16 amino acids. The CDR3 DNA reads as TGCAGTGCTGGCGGGACTAGCGGGGGCGTACAAGAGACCCAGTACTTC. Residues: CSAGGTSGGVQETQYF.

In this sample, this clonotype turned up many times. In nucleotides, the CDR3 is TGTGCCAGCAGTCAGGCGGCCGGTAAAAATGAAAAACTGTTTTTT. Its translation: CASSQAAGKNEKLFF. This sequence joins TRBV25-1 and TRBJ1-4, with D unresolved. Germline loops: CDR1 MGHDK, CDR2 SYGVNS. The ends were cut back, 5 bases at V and 5 bases at J, with 15 bases in the middle. The CDR3 contains 15 residues.

Within the sample, this clonotype is medium-sized. This rearrangement joins TRBV28 to TRBJ2-1, with 8 bases lining up with TRBD2. V dropped 2 bases and J dropped 7; count of bases not matched to a gene: 10. CDR1 and CDR2 from the germline V gene are MDHEN and SYDVKM. This CDR3 is 16 amino acids long. The CDR3 loop reads CASSLEGRLAWNEQFF. The DNA of the CDR3 is TGTGCCAGCAGTTTAGAGGGGAGACTAGCGTGGAATGAGCAGTTCTTC.

This clonotype was seen more than once but under ten times. The genes are TRBV12-3 or TRBV12-4 and TRBJ2-7; the D gene is possibly TRBD1 (6 bases). The CDR3 extends over 14 amino acids. Trimming pared 6 bases from V and 5 bases from J, leaving 17 bases between. Written as DNA, the CDR3 is TGTGCCAGCAGCCGGCCCGGGACACCAAACGAGCAGTACTTC. Its protein product is CASSRPGTPNEQYF.

Ten or more counts support this clonotype. The chain combines TRBV7-3 with TRBJ2-3, with 8 bases aligning to TRBD1. Germline CDR1 and CDR2: SGHTA and FQGTGA. This CDR3 spans 17 amino acids. Trimming took 5 bases from V and 3 from J; bases not matched to a gene: 13. The CDR3, as DNA: TGTGCCAGCAGCCCACAGACAGGGGCCCTGGGGACAGATACGCAGTATTTT. As protein: CASSPQTGALGTDTQYF.

The table lists this clonotype with many counts. This rearrangement joins TRBV7-9 to TRBJ2-3; D assignment may be TRBD1 or TRBD2 (6 bases each). V lost 1 base and J 5 bases, leaving 10 bases between the germline ends. Germline assignment: CDR1 SEHNR and CDR2 FQNEAQ (reference sequence). The CDR3 has 14 amino acids. The CDR3 here is CASSLGGALDTQYF. For the CDR3, the DNA is TGTGCCAGCAGCTTAGGGGGGGCCTTAGATACGCAGTATTTT.